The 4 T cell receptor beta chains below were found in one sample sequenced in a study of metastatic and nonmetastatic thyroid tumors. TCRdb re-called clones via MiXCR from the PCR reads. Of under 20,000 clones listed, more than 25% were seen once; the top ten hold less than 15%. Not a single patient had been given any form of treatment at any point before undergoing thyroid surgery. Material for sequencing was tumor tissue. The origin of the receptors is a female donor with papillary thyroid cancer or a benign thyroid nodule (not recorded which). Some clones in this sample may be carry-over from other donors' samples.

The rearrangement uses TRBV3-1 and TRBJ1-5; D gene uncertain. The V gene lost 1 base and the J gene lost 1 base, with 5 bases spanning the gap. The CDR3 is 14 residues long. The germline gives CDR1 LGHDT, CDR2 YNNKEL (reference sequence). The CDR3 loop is CASSQVQSNQPQHF. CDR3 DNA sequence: TGTGCCAGCAGCCAAGTCCAAAGCAATCAGCCCCAGCATTTT.

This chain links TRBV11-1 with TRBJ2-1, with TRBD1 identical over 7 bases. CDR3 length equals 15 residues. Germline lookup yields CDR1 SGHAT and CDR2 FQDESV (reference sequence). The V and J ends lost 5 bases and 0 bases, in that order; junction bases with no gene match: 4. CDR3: CASSTPGGSYNEQFF. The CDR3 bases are TGTGCCAGCAGCACCCCAGGGGGCTCCTACAATGAGCAGTTCTTC.

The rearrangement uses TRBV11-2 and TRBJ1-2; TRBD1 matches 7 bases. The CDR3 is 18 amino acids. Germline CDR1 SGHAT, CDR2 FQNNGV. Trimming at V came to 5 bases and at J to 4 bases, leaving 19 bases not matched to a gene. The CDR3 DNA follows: TGTGCCAGCAGCCCTGGCCCCACAGGGGAGGGGTCGAGCTATGGCTACACCTTC. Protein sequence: CASSPGPTGEGSSYGYTF.

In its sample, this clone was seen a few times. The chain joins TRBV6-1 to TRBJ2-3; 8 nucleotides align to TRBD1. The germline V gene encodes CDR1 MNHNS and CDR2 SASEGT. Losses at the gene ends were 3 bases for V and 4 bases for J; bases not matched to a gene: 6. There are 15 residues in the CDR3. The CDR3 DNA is TGTGCCAGCAGTGACGGACAGGGTGATGCAGATACGCAGTATTTT. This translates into CASSDGQGDADTQYF.